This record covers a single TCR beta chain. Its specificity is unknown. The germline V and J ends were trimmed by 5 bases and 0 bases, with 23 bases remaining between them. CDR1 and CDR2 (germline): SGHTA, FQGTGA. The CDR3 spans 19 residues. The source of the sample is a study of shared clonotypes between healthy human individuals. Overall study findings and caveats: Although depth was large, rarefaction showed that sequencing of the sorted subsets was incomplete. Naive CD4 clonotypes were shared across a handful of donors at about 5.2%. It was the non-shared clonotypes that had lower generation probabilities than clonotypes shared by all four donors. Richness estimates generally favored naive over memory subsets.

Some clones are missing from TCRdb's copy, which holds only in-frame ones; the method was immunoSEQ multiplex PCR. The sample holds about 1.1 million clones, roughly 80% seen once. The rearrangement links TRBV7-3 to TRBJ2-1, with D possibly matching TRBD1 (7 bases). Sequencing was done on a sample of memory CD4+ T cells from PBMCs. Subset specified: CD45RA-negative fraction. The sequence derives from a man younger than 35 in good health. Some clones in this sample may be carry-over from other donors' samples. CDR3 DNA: TGTGCCAGCAGCCCCAAGGGGGCGGGAAGGGGAGGCTCCTACAATGAGCAGTTCTTC. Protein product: CASSPKGAGRGGSYNEQFF.